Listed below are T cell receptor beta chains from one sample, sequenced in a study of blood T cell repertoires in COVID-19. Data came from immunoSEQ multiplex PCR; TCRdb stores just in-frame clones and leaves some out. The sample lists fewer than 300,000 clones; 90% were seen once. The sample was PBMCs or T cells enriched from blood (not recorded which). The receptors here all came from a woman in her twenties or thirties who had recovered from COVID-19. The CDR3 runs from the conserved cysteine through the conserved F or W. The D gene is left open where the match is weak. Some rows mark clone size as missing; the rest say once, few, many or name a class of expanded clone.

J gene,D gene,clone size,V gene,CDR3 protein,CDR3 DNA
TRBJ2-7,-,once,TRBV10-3,CAISDGGVYEQYF,TGTGCCATCAGTGACGGCGGGGTCTACGAGCAGTACTTC
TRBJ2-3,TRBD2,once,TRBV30,CAWSSGTSGNADTQYF,TGTGCCTGGAGTTCCGGGACTAGCGGGAACGCAGATACGCAGTATTTT
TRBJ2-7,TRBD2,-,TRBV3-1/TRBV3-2,CASSQGTSGYEQYF,TGTGCCAGCAGCCAAGGGACTAGCGGGTACGAGCAGTACTTC
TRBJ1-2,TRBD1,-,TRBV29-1,CSAGGWGTPEYGYTF,TGCAGCGCAGGGGGATGGGGGACACCGGAGTATGGCTACACCTTC
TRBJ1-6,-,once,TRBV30,CAWSVENSPLHF,TGTGCCTGGAGTGTTGAGAATTCACCCCTCCACTTT
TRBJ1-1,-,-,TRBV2,CASSEGGRYTEAFF,TGTGCCAGCAGTGAAGGGGGCAGATACACTGAAGCTTTCTTT
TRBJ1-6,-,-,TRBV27,CASRPLSFGRERRGSPLHF,TGTGCCAGCAGACCCCTCAGTTTCGGCCGGGAAAGACGTGGTTCACCCCTCCACTTT
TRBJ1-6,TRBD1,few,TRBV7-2,CASSTRQGARSPLHF,TGTGCCAGCAGCACGAGACAGGGGGCGAGGTCACCCCTCCACTTT
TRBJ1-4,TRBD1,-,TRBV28,CASCGTGDEKLFF,TGTGCCAGCTGTGGGACAGGGGATGAAAAACTGTTTTTT
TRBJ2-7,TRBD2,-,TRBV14,CASSLTLAATYEQYF,TGTGCCAGCAGCCTGACACTAGCGGCGACCTACGAGCAGTACTTC
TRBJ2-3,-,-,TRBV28,CASSLDSPDTQYF,TGTGCCAGCAGTTTGGACAGCCCAGATACGCAGTATTTT
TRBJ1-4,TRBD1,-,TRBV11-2,CASRLTGQNNEKLFF,TGTGCCAGCAGACTAACGGGACAGAATAATGAAAAACTGTTTTTT
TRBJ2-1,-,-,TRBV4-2,CASSHTSKNEQFF,TGTGCCAGCAGCCACACATCGAAGAATGAGCAGTTCTTC
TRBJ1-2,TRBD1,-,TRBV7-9,CASSFAGGWKEYGYTF,TGTGCCAGCAGCTTTGCAGGGGGCTGGAAGGAGTATGGCTACACCTTC
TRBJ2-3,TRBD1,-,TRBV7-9,CASSLTGGRSTDTQYF,TGTGCCAGCAGCTTGACAGGGGGCCGGAGCACAGATACGCAGTATTTT
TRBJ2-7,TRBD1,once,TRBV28,CASSSGQGPLYEQYF,TGTGCCAGCAGTTCCGGACAGGGTCCACTCTACGAGCAGTACTTC
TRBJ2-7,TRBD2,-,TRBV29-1,CSVAGTSGRAPYEQYF,TGCAGCGTTGCCGGGACTAGCGGGCGAGCTCCCTACGAGCAGTACTTC
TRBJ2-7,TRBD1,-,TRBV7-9,CASSLDATGISEQYF,TGTGCCAGCAGCCTAGACGCGACAGGGATTTCCGAGCAGTACTTC
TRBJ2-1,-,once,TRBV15,CATSRDINYEQFF,TGTGCCACCAGCAGAGATATTAACTATGAGCAGTTCTTC
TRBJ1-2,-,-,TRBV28,CASSPLRGYTF,TGTGCCAGCAGTCCGTTACGGGGCTACACCTTC
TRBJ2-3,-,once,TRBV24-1,CATSDQRLVGYTQYF,TGTGCCACCAGTGATCAGAGACTAGTAGGATATACGCAGTATTTT
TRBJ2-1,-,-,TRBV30,CAWRGHSIYNEQFF,TGTGCCTGGAGGGGACACAGCATATACAATGAGCAGTTCTTC
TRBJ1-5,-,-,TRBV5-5,CASSLYRDQPQHF,TGTGCCAGCAGCTTATACAGGGATCAGCCCCAGCATTTT
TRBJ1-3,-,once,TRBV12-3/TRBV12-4,CASNMNSGNTIYF,TGTGCCAGCAACATGAACTCTGGAAACACCATATATTTT
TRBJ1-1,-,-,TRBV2,CASSPAGRAEAFF,TGTGCCAGCAGCCCAGCGGGGAGGGCTGAAGCTTTCTTT
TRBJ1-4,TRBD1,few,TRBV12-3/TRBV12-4,CASSLIGQGRIF,TGTGCCAGCAGTTTAATTGGACAGGGTCGGATTTTT